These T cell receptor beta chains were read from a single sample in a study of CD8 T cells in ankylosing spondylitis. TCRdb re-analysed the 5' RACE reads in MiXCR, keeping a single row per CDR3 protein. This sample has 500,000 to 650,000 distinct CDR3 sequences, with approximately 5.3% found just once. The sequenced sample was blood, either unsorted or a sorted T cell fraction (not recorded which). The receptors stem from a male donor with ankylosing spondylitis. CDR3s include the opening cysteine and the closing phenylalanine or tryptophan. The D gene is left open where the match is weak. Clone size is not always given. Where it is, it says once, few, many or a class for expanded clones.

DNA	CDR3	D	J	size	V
TGTGCCAGCAGCCCCGGGACAGGGATATACGAGCAGTACTTC	CASSPGTGIYEQYF	TRBD1	TRBJ2-7	many	TRBV9
TGCAGTGCTCCCCGCCGGGGCCCAATCTCCTACAATGAGCAGTTCTTC	CSAPRRGPISYNEQFF	-	TRBJ2-1	many	TRBV20-1
TGCAGTGGAGGGAACAGGGTCTATGGCTACACCTTC	CSGGNRVYGYTF	-	TRBJ1-2	many	TRBV20-1
TGTGCCAGCAGCGGGACTAGCGGGAGATGGGACAATGAGCAGTTCTTC	CASSGTSGRWDNEQFF	TRBD2	TRBJ2-1	many	TRBV27
TGTGCCAGCAGCCCCGCCCCCCGAGATACGCAGTATTTT	CASSPAPRDTQYF	-	TRBJ2-3	-	TRBV5-5
TGTGCCAGCAGTGAAGGGAGGATACCGTACACCTTC	CASSEGRIPYTF	-	TRBJ1-2	few	TRBV2
TGTGCCAGCCGCGAGCAGGGGAGGATAAGCTATGGCTACACCTTC	CASREQGRISYGYTF	-	TRBJ1-2	-	TRBV16
TGTGCCAGCAGCTCCCGTTTGGGGAACACCGGGGAGCTGTTTTTT	CASSSRLGNTGELFF	-	TRBJ2-2	-	TRBV5-5
TGCAGTGCCTCAGGCCCCAGGGGAGGTAGTTCCTACAATGAGCAGTTCTTC	CSASGPRGGSSYNEQFF	-	TRBJ2-1	many	TRBV20-1
TGTGCCAGTTGGGGATCTAACTATGGCTACACCTTC	CASWGSNYGYTF	-	TRBJ1-2	few	TRBV3-1
TGTGCCAGCAGTATAGCAGGTCATGATGGCTACACCTTC	CASSIAGHDGYTF	-	TRBJ1-2	-	TRBV28
TGTGCCATCAGTGAGCGGGGGGGCCTCTCTGGGGCCAACGTCCTGACTTTC	CAISERGGLSGANVLTF	TRBD2	TRBJ2-6	many	TRBV10-3
TGTGCCAGCAGCCCGAGGACAGGACGGAGCTCCTACAATGAGCAGTTCTTC	CASSPRTGRSSYNEQFF	TRBD1	TRBJ2-1	-	TRBV9
TGTGCCAGCAATCTTCAGGGGGCCTATGGCTACACCTTC	CASNLQGAYGYTF	TRBD1	TRBJ1-2	few	TRBV6-2/TRBV6-3
TGCAGTGCTAGAATAGGGGACAGCCCTAATTACGAGCAGTACTTC	CSARIGDSPNYEQYF	TRBD1	TRBJ2-7	few	TRBV20-1
TGTGCCAGCAGCGCTCTGGCCGGGGCGTCCTACGAGCAGTACTTC	CASSALAGASYEQYF	-	TRBJ2-7	many	TRBV9
TGCGCCAGCAGCTTGTATACAGTTTTTAATGAGCAGTTCTTC	CASSLYTVFNEQFF	-	TRBJ2-1	many	TRBV5-1
TGTGCCAGCAGCTTGGTCGGAGAGACCCAGTACTTC	CASSLVGETQYF	-	TRBJ2-5	many	TRBV5-1
TGTGCCAGCAGCCAAGCGGTTCTAGATCAGCCCCAGCATTTT	CASSQAVLDQPQHF	-	TRBJ1-5	many	TRBV4-2
TGTGCCACCACGAGGACAGGGGTCACTGAAGCTTTCTTT	CATTRTGVTEAFF	TRBD1	TRBJ1-1	many	TRBV28
TGCGCCAGCAGCCAAGCCGAGAGCGAGCCCCAGTATTTT	CASSQAESEPQYF	-	TRBJ2-3	many	TRBV5-1
TGTGCCAGCAGCCTAGGCGGTGTTGAAGGGGCCTATCACTGGTACGAGCAGTACTTC	CASSLGGVEGAYHWYEQYF	-	TRBJ2-7	-	TRBV13
TGTGCCAGCAGCCCTCCCGAAGCCTACGAGCAGTACTTC	CASSPPEAYEQYF	-	TRBJ2-7	-	TRBV7-9
TGTGCCAGCAGTTGGGTATGGACAGAAACAAGCAATCAGCCCCAGCATTTT	CASSWVWTETSNQPQHF	-	TRBJ1-5	many	TRBV12-3/TRBV12-4
TGTGCCAGCAGTGCCCGATCAGGGGCCCCCTACGAGCAGTACTTC	CASSARSGAPYEQYF	-	TRBJ2-7	many	TRBV28
TGTGCCAGCAGCTCCTACCCGGGGCCAACCTACGAGCAGTACTTC	CASSSYPGPTYEQYF	-	TRBJ2-7	-	TRBV5-5
TGTGCCAGCAGCTTAGTCGGAGGTCCGTACCAAGAGACCCAGTACTTC	CASSLVGGPYQETQYF	-	TRBJ2-5	many	TRBV7-2
TGTGCCACCAGTGACCTACAGGGGGAAGGTGAGCAGTTCTTC	CATSDLQGEGEQFF	TRBD1	TRBJ2-1	-	TRBV24-1
TGTGCCAGCAGCTCGACAGGGTCGGCCTACAATGAGCAGTTCTTC	CASSSTGSAYNEQFF	TRBD1	TRBJ2-1	many	TRBV7-6
TGTGCCAGCAGTGAACAGGGAGCCGGGGAGCTGTTTTTT	CASSEQGAGELFF	-	TRBJ2-2	few	TRBV2
TGTGCCAGCACTTACCGGGACTACTACGAGCAGTACTTC	CASTYRDYYEQYF	TRBD2	TRBJ2-7	many	TRBV6-2/TRBV6-3
TGTGCCAGCAGCGAGCGAACTGAAGCTTTCTTT	CASSERTEAFF	-	TRBJ1-1	many	TRBV3-1
TGTGCCAGCAGTTACTTAAAGTCCCCGAGCTCCTACAATGAGCAGTTCTTC	CASSYLKSPSSYNEQFF	-	TRBJ2-1	many	TRBV6-5
TGCGCCAGCAGGGACGGACTAGCGGGAGTCGGAGAGACCCAGTACTTC	CASRDGLAGVGETQYF	TRBD2	TRBJ2-5	-	TRBV10-2
TGTGCCATCGGCTCAGCCCAGGGGGGGACAGATACGCAGTATTTT	CAIGSAQGGTDTQYF	-	TRBJ2-3	many	TRBV10-3
TGCAGCGTTGAAACGGGACTAGCGGACTCCTACAATGAGCAGTTCTTC	CSVETGLADSYNEQFF	TRBD2	TRBJ2-1	many	TRBV29-1
TGTGCCAGCAGCGTAGGACCGTCGACCGGTGAAAAACTGTTTTTT	CASSVGPSTGEKLFF	-	TRBJ1-4	many	TRBV9
TGCAGTGCAACCGACAGGGGGATCTACGAGCAGTACTTC	CSATDRGIYEQYF	TRBD1	TRBJ2-7	many	TRBV20-1
TGCGCCAGCAGCTTAAATACGGGACTAGCGGGAGAGACCCAGTACTTC	CASSLNTGLAGETQYF	TRBD2	TRBJ2-5	many	TRBV5-1
TGTGCCAGCAGCTTCGCCGGGACAGTACAGTTCTTC	CASSFAGTVQFF	TRBD1	TRBJ2-1	many	TRBV7-2
TGTGCCAGCAGCTTAATAGGGAGGAATGAGCAGTTCTTC	CASSLIGRNEQFF	-	TRBJ2-1	many	TRBV7-9
TGTGCCAGCAGCGCCGGGACAGGGGACAATGAGCAGTTCTTC	CASSAGTGDNEQFF	TRBD1	TRBJ2-1	many	TRBV11-1
TGCGCCAGCAGCTGGGACACCCCCAGGAACACTGAAGCTTTCTTT	CASSWDTPRNTEAFF	-	TRBJ1-1	many	TRBV5-1
TGTGCCAGCAGTCCTAGGGTCAGGCGACAGCCCCAGCATTTT	CASSPRVRRQPQHF	-	TRBJ1-5	-	TRBV28
TGCGCCAGCAGCCTCACCTTCGGGACTGGCAATGAGCAGTTCTTC	CASSLTFGTGNEQFF	-	TRBJ2-1	few	TRBV4-3
TGCAGTGCTTGGGACCAATATTACAATGAGCAGTTCTTC	CSAWDQYYNEQFF	-	TRBJ2-1	-	TRBV20-1
TGTGCCAGCAGCTCCTACGGGGGGACCTCCTCCTACAATGAGCAGTTCTTC	CASSSYGGTSSYNEQFF	TRBD2	TRBJ2-1	many	TRBV11-2
TGTGCCAGTAGTGTCATGACAGCCAACACTGAAGCTTTCTTT	CASSVMTANTEAFF	-	TRBJ1-1	-	TRBV19
TGCAGTGCTAGAATGAGGGGACTAGCGGGGTCCCTGGGGTCCTACAATGAGCAGTTCTTC	CSARMRGLAGSLGSYNEQFF	TRBD2	TRBJ2-1	few	TRBV20-1
TGTGCCAGCAGTCCATCCTACACGAACACCGGGGAGCTGTTTTTT	CASSPSYTNTGELFF	-	TRBJ2-2	many	TRBV28
TGTGCCAGCAGACTACTAGCGGAGAACACCGGGGAGCTGTTTTTT	CASRLLAENTGELFF	TRBD2	TRBJ2-2	-	TRBV27
TGTGCCAGCAGCCCTGCGGGGACAGGGGTTGAGACCCAGTACTTC	CASSPAGTGVETQYF	TRBD1	TRBJ2-5	many	TRBV9
TGCAGTGCTAGAGACCTAGGTACAGGCTCCTACGAGCAGTACTTC	CSARDLGTGSYEQYF	-	TRBJ2-7	many	TRBV20-1
TGTGCCAGCAGCCCGTTTTGGTTGGACACCGGGGAGCTGTTTTTT	CASSPFWLDTGELFF	-	TRBJ2-2	many	TRBV5-4